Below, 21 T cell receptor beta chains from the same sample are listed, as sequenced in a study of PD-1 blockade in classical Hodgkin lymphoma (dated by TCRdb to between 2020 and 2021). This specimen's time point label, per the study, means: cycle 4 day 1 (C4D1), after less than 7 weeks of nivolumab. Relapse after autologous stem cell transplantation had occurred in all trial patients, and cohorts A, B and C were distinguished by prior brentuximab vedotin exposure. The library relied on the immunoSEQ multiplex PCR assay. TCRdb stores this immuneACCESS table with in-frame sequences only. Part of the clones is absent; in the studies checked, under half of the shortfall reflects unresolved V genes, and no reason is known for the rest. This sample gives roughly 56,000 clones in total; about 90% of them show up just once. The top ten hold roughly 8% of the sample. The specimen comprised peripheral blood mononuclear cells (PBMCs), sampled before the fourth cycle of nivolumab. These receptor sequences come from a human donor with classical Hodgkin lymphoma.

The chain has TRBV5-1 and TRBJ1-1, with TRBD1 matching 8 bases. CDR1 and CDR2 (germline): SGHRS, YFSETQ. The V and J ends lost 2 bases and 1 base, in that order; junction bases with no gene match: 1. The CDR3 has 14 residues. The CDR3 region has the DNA TGCGCCAGCAGCTTCGGACAGGGGAACACTGAAGCTTTCTTT. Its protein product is CASSFGQGNTEAFF.

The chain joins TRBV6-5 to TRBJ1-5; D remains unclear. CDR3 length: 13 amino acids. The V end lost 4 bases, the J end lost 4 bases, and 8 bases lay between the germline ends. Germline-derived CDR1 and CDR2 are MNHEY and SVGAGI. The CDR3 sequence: CASSFNHNQPQHF. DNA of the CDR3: TGTGCCAGCAGTTTTAACCATAATCAGCCCCAGCATTTT.

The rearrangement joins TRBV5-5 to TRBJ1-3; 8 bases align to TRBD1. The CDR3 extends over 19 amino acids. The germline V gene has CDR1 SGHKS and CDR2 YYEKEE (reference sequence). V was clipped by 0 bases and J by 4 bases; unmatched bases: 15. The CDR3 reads CASSLVVLQGAQTGNTIYF. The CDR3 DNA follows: TGTGCCAGCAGCTTGGTAGTCCTCCAGGGGGCGCAGACCGGAAACACCATATATTTT.

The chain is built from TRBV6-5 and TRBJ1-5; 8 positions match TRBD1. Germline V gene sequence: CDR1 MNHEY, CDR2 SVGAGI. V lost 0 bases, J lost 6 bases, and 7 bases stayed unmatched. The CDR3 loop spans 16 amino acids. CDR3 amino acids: CASSYSGRGPGQPQHF. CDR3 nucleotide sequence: TGTGCCAGCAGTTACTCTGGCAGGGGGCCGGGTCAGCCCCAGCATTTT.

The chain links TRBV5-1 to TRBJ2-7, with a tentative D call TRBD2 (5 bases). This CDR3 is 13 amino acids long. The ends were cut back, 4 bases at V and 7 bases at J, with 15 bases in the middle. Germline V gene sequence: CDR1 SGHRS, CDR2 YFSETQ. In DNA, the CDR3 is TGCGCCAGCAGCCCCGTCCCCTCGGGGGAGCAGTACTTC. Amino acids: CASSPVPSGEQYF. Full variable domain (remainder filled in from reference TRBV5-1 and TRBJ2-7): KAGVTQTPRYLIKTRGQQVTLSCSPISGHRSVSWYQQTPGQGLQFLFEYFSETQRNKGNFPGRFSGRQFSNSRSEMNVSTLELGDSALYLCASSPVPSGEQYFGPGTRLTVT.

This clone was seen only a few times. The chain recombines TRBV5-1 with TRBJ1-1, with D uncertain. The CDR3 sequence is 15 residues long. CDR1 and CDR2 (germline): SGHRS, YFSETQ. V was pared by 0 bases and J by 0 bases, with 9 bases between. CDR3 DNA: TGCGCCAGCAGCTTGGTAGCCGGGCTGAACACTGAAGCTTTCTTT. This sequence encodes CASSLVAGLNTEAFF.

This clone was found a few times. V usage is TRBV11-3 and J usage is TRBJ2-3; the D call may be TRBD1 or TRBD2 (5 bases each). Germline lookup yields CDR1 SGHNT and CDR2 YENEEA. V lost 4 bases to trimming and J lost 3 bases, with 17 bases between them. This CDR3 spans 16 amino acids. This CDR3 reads CASSSRWGEGTDTQYF. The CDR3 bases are TGTGCCAGCAGCTCCCGGTGGGGTGAGGGGACAGATACGCAGTATTTT.

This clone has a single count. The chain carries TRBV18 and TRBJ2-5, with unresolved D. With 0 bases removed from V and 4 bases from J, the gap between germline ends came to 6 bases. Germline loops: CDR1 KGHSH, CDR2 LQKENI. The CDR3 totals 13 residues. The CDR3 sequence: CASSPPRTETQYF. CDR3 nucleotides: TGTGCCAGCTCACCACCACGGACAGAGACCCAGTACTTC. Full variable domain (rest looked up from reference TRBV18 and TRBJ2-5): NAGVMQNPRHLVRRRGQEARLRCSPMKGHSHVYWYRQLPEEGLKFMVYLQKENIIDESGMPKERFSAEFPKEGPSILRIQQVVRGDSAAYFCASSPPRTETQYFGPGTRLLVL.

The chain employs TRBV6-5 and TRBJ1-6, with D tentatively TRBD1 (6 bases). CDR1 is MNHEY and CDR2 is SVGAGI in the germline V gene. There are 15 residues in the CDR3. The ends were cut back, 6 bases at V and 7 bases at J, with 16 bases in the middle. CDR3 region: CASRYTIGGNSPLHF. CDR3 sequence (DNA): TGTGCCAGCAGGTATACGATAGGGGGGAATTCACCCCTCCACTTT.

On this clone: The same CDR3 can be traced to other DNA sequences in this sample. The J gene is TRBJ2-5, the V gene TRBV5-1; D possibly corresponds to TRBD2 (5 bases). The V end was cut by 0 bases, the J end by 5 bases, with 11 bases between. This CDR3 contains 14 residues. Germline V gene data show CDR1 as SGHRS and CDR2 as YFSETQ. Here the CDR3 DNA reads TGCGCCAGCAGCTTGGGACCCGGCGGGGAGACCCAGTACTTC. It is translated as CASSLGPGGETQYF.

The CDR3 coding sequence is TGTGCCAGCACTGGACAGGGGGGCTACACCTTC. Protein: CASTGQGGYTF. The V and J genes are TRBV6-1 and TRBJ1-2; TRBD1 agrees at 9 bases. Germline V gene data show CDR1 as MNHNS and CDR2 as SASEGT. The CDR3 covers 11 residues. Trimming took 7 bases from V and 8 from J; bases not matched to a gene: 2.

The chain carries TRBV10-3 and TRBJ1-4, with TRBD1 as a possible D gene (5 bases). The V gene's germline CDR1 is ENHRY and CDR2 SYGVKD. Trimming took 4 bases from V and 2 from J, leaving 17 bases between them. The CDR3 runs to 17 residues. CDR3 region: CAISVSILGGTNEKLFF. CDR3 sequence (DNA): TGTGCCATCAGTGTGTCCATACTTGGGGGGACTAATGAAAAACTGTTTTTT.

The CDR3 is CASSPKTGSLNTEAFF. As DNA, the CDR3 is TGTGCCAGCAGCCCCAAGACAGGGTCGTTGAACACTGAAGCTTTCTTT. The J gene is TRBJ1-1, the V gene TRBV7-9; 7 bases match TRBD1. The CDR3 consists of 16 residues. With V trimmed by 5 bases and J by 0 bases, 9 bases remained unmatched. The V gene's germline CDR1 is SEHNR and CDR2 FQNEAQ (reference sequence).

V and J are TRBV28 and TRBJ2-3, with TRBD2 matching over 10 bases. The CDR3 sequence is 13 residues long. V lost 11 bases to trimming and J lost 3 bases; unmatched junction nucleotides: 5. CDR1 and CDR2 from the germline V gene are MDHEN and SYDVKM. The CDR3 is CAVVLAGTDTQYF. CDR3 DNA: TGTGCCGTGGTACTAGCGGGGACAGATACGCAGTATTTT.

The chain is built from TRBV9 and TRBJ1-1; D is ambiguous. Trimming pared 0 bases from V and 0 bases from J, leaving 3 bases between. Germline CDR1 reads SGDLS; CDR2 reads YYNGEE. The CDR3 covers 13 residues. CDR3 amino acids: CASSVDMNTEAFF. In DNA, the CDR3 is TGTGCCAGCAGCGTAGACATGAACACTGAAGCTTTCTTT.

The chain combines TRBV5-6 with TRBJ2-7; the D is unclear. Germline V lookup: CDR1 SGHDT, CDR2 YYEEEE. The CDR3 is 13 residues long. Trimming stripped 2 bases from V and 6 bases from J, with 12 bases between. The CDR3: CASSLIAMPEQYF. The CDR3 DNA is TGTGCCAGCAGCTTAATAGCAATGCCCGAGCAGTACTTC.

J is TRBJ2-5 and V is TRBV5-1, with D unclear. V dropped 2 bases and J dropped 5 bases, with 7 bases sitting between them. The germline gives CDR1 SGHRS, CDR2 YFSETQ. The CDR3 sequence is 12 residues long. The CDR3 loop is CASSLQTETQYF. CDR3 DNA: TGCGCCAGCAGCTTACAGACGGAGACCCAGTACTTC.

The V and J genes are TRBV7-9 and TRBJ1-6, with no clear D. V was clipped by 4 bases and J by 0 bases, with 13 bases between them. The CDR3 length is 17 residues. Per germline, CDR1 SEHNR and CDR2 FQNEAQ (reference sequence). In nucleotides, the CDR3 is TGTGCCAGCAGCTCCTCTGTTGGCGGCTCCTATAATTCACCCCTCCACTTT. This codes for CASSSSVGGSYNSPLHF.

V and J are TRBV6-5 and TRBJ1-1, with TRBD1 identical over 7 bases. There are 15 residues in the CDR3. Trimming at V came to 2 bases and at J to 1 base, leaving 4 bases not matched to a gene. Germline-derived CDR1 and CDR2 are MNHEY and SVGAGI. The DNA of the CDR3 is TGTGCCAGCAGTTACGGAGGGGGCAAGAACACTGAAGCTTTCTTT. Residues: CASSYGGGKNTEAFF.

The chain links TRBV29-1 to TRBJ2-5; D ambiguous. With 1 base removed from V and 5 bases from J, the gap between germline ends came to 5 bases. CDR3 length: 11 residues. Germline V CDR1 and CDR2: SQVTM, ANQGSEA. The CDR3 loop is CSVEVGETQYF. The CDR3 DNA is TGCAGCGTTGAAGTGGGGGAGACCCAGTACTTC.

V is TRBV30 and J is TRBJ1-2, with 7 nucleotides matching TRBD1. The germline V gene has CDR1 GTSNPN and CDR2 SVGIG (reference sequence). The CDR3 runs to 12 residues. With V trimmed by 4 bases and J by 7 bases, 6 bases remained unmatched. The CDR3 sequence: CAWNEGAGGYTF. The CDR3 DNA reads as TGTGCCTGGAACGAGGGGGCAGGTGGCTACACCTTC.